This TCR beta chain emerged from a study of T cell repertoires in cytomegalovirus infection. Note on this clonotype: No antigen is known for it.

The CDR3 has 15 amino acids. Trimming pared 2 bases from V and 4 bases from J, leaving 14 bases between. Per germline, CDR1 MNHEY and CDR2 SVGAGI. Each CDR3 protein gets one entry after TCRdb re-called the reads with MiXCR. Of 800,000 to 950,000 distinct CDR3 sequences in the sample, around a third were seen once. This TCR was recovered from a human donor in good health (CMV status not recorded). Some clones in this sample may be carry-over from other donors' samples. Sequencing used cultured CD8+ T cells from PBMCs, obtained from culture after CMV antigen stimulation. This sequence joins TRBV6-5 and TRBJ2-5, with no clear D. CDR3 coding DNA: TGTGCCAGCAGTTACGATGAGTCTTATCGAGAGACCCAGTACTTC. Translating it yields CASSYDESYRETQYF.